Following are 24 T cell receptor beta chains from one sample sequenced in a study of human T cells and chemical hapten exposure. Time point meaning: patch test 3, about 24 weeks after DPC sensitization. Treatment of the sample: therapeutic diphenylcyclopropenone sensitization with weekly scalp DPC. Each CDR3 protein is one row after TCRdb ran MiXCR on the RACE reads. Here the sample spans 82,000 or so distinct CDR3 sequences, around 13% being singletons. This specimen was whole blood, taken in connection with sensitization to the hapten diphenylcyclopropenone (DPC). These receptors came from a woman aged 45-65 years with alopecia areata. Some clones in this sample may be carry-over from other donors' samples.

V usage is TRBV18 and J usage is TRBJ1-1; D gene unclear. Per the germline V gene, CDR1 is KGHSH and CDR2 is LQKENI. With 11 bases removed from V and 1 base from J, the gap between germline ends came to 14 bases. This CDR3 contains 13 residues. The CDR3 protein is CASKGPPNTEAFF. CDR3 coding DNA: TGTGCCTCCAAGGGCCCCCCGAACACTGAAGCTTTCTTT. Full variable domain (missing parts from reference TRBV18 and TRBJ1-1): NAGVMQNPRHLVRRRGQEARLRCSPMKGHSHVYWYRQLPEEGLKFMVYLQKENIIDESGMPKERFSAEFPKEGPSILRIQQVVRGDSAAYFCASKGPPNTEAFFGQGTRLTVV.

The chain links TRBV11-1 to TRBJ1-2; no firm D call. The CDR3 sequence is 14 residues long. The germline V gene has CDR1 SGHAT and CDR2 FQDESV (reference sequence). V lost 1 base and J lost 4, with 10 bases in between. The CDR3: CASSLVDGPYGYTF. DNA of the CDR3: TGTGCCAGCAGCTTAGTAGACGGACCCTATGGCTACACCTTC.

This CDR3 reads CASSKIAGVVNEQFF. CDR3 bases: TGTGCCAGCAGTAAGATAGCGGGAGTAGTAAATGAGCAGTTCTTC. V is TRBV9 and J is TRBJ2-1; 9 positions agree with TRBD2. Per the germline V gene, CDR1 is SGDLS and CDR2 is YYNGEE. CDR3 length: 15 residues. V lost 5 bases, J lost 7 bases, and 10 bases stayed unmatched.

This clonotype was detected only a few times. The rearrangement uses TRBV19 and TRBJ2-3; 10 nucleotides agree with TRBD2. This CDR3 region has 16 residues. From germline, CDR1 is LNHDA and CDR2 SQIVND (reference sequence). V trimming: 9 bases; J trimming: 0 bases; junction bases outside the gene matches: 9. CDR3 coding DNA: TGTGCCAGCAGACCGGGACTAGCGATTAGCACAGATACGCAGTATTTT. It is translated as CASRPGLAISTDTQYF. Full variable domain (outside the CDR3, taken from reference TRBV19 and TRBJ2-3): DGGITQSPKYLFRKEGQNVTLSCEQNLNHDAMYWYRQDPGQGLRLIYYSQIVNDFQKGDIAEGYSVSREKKESFPLTVTSAQKNPTAFYLCASRPGLAISTDTQYFGPGTRLTVL.

This clonotype was recorded a few times. The chain carries TRBV3-1 and TRBJ2-1; D may correspond to TRBD1 or TRBD2 (5 bases each). The length of the CDR3 is 13 residues. Germline CDR1 LGHDT, CDR2 YNNKEL (reference sequence). Trimming removed 4 bases from V and 3 bases from J, with 7 bases in between. This CDR3 reads CASSRDHYNEQFF. The CDR3 DNA reads TGTGCCAGCAGCCGGGACCACTACAATGAGCAGTTCTTC.

This chain links TRBV3-1 with TRBJ1-1, with D unresolved. The CDR3 runs 16 residues. From germline, CDR1 is LGHDT and CDR2 YNNKEL (reference sequence). The V end lost 2 bases, the J end lost 10 bases, and 23 bases lay between the germline ends. CDR3 protein: CASSQLWGEGSAGAFF. The CDR3 coding sequence is TGTGCCAGCAGCCAATTATGGGGTGAGGGATCTGCTGGAGCTTTCTTT.

The genes are TRBV2 and TRBJ2-2, with D perhaps given as TRBD1 or TRBD2 (5 bases each). The CDR3 extends over 15 amino acids. Germline loops: CDR1 SNHLY, CDR2 FYNNEI. V gave up 4 bases and J gave up 4 bases, with 13 bases separating them. CDR3 in amino acids: CASSVSGTVTGELFF. The CDR3 DNA follows: TGTGCCAGCAGTGTATCGGGGACGGTCACCGGGGAGCTGTTTTTT.

The rearrangement uses TRBV7-9 and TRBJ2-2; D ambiguous. V lost 3 bases, J lost 0 bases, and 8 bases lay in between. There are 15 residues in the CDR3. The germline CDR1 and CDR2 sequences are SEHNR and FQNEAQ (reference sequence). The CDR3 spells CASSFWDPNTGELFF. Here the CDR3 DNA reads TGTGCCAGCAGCTTCTGGGATCCGAACACCGGGGAGCTGTTTTTT.

This clonotype was counted ten times or more. The chain carries TRBV27 and TRBJ2-3; 7 nucleotides align to TRBD1. The trim removed 5 bases at V and 4 bases at J, leaving 9 bases unmatched. Looked up from germline, CDR1 is MNHEY and CDR2 is SMNVEV (reference sequence). This CDR3 is 15 amino acids long. The CDR3 loop is CASSHRQGGPDTQYF. The CDR3 region has the DNA TGTGCCAGCAGTCACCGACAGGGTGGACCAGATACGCAGTATTTT.

V is TRBV20-1 and J is TRBJ1-1; a weak D match, TRBD1 (5 bases). This CDR3 has 14 amino acids. Per germline, CDR1 DFQATT and CDR2 SNEGSKA (reference sequence). V was clipped by 1 base and J by 4 bases, with 13 bases between them. The CDR3 region has the DNA TGCAGTGCTAGAGTGCCAGGGCAGGCCACTGAAGCTTTCTTT. This encodes CSARVPGQATEAFF.

This clonotype was observed at least ten times. The chain uses TRBV7-9 and TRBJ1-6; no reliable D call. The V end was cut by 8 bases, the J end by 9 bases, with 2 bases between. The CDR3 contains 9 residues. Germline CDR1 and CDR2: SEHNR and FQNEAQ (reference sequence). The CDR3 bases are TGTGCCAGCGGTTCACCCCTCCACTTT. It specifies CASGSPLHF. The whole variable domain, filled in from reference TRBV7-9 and TRBJ1-6, reads DTGVSQNPRHKITKRGQNVTFRCDPISEHNRLYWYRQTLGQGPEFLTYFQNEAQLEKSRLLSDRFSAERPKGSFSTLEIQRTEQGDSAMYLCASGSPLHFGNGTRLTVT.

This clonotype was counted a few times. The chain has TRBV24-1 and TRBJ2-1; 8 bases match TRBD1. The V gene's germline CDR1 is KGHDR and CDR2 SFDVKD. This CDR3 is 15 amino acids long. The junction had 6 bases not matched to a gene; V was cut back by 4 bases and J by 5 bases. The CDR3, as DNA: TGTGCCACCAGTGACACAGGACAGGGAAACAATGAGCAGTTCTTC. Its protein is CATSDTGQGNNEQFF.

This clonotype was recorded many times. The chain carries TRBV2 and TRBJ2-1; no clear D gene. There are 13 residues in the CDR3. The V and J ends lost 8 bases and 10 bases respectively, with 18 bases between them. The V gene's germline CDR1 is SNHLY and CDR2 FYNNEI. The CDR3 protein is CASRIEDLGEQFF. CDR3 in DNA: TGTGCCAGCCGAATAGAGGACCTCGGAGAGCAGTTCTTC.

The V call is TRBV6-6, the J call TRBJ2-5; the D is unclear. Germline CDR1 MNHNY, CDR2 SVGAGI (reference sequence). This CDR3 is built from 15 residues. V was shortened by 0 bases and J by 5 bases, with 13 bases between the two germline ends. CDR3 sequence reads: CASSYSGLNMETQYF. The CDR3 nucleotides read TGTGCCAGCAGTTACTCTGGCCTCAATATGGAGACCCAGTACTTC.

This clonotype was recorded once. V gene TRBV5-1 combines with J gene TRBJ2-7, with D possibly TRBD1 on 5 matching bases. There are 13 residues in the CDR3. The V and J ends lost 4 bases and 3 bases respectively, with 11 bases between them. Germline V CDR1 and CDR2: SGHRS, YFSETQ. CDR3 nucleotides: TGCGCCAGCAGCCCACCAGACAGCTACGAGCAGTACTTC. Amino acids: CASSPPDSYEQYF.

This clonotype was seen a handful of times. The chain has TRBV20-1 and TRBJ1-1; D remains ambiguous. V was pared by 1 base and J by 4 bases, with 13 bases between. The CDR3 extends over 14 amino acids. Germline CDR1 and CDR2: DFQATT and SNEGSKA (reference sequence). The DNA for the CDR3 is TGCAGTGCTAGAGCAACATTTAGGAGCACTGAAGCTTTCTTT. Residues: CSARATFRSTEAFF.

On this clonotype: A read error is possible here, since a much larger clone lies one base away. The final CDR3 position lacks the conserved phenylalanine or tryptophan, pointing to a likely read error. The chain recombines TRBV20-1 with TRBJ2-3; possible D gene TRBD2, 6 bases. The CDR3 covers 14 residues. Between the trimmed V and J ends, which lost 2 bases and 2 bases, there was a span of 11 bases. The germline V gene has CDR1 DFQATT and CDR2 SNEGSKA (reference sequence). CDR3 region: CSARPAGITDTQYL. CDR3 coding DNA: TGCAGTGCTAGACCGGCGGGGATCACAGATACGCAGTATCTT.

J is TRBJ1-4 and V is TRBV5-4; D is ambiguous. From germline, CDR1 is SGHNT and CDR2 YYREEE (reference sequence). The CDR3 spans 14 residues. V was shortened by 0 bases and J by 4 bases, with 7 bases between the two germline ends. The chain's CDR3 is CASSLGNSNEKLFF. Written as DNA, the CDR3 is TGTGCCAGCAGCTTGGGGAACAGTAATGAAAAACTGTTTTTT.

The chain carries TRBV3-1 and TRBJ2-1, with 9 bases fitting TRBD1. Per germline, CDR1 LGHDT and CDR2 YNNKEL (reference sequence). With 4 bases clipped from V and 5 bases from J, the junction kept 3 bases outside the gene matches. This CDR3 comprises 14 residues. In nucleotides, the CDR3 is TGTGCCAGCAGCCCCGGGGACAGGGACAATGAGCAGTTCTTC. Translating gives CASSPGDRDNEQFF.

This chain connects TRBV5-4 to TRBJ1-4; no definite D call. Germline loops: CDR1 SGHNT, CDR2 YYREEE (reference sequence). The CDR3 is 13 residues long. The V gene lost 2 bases and the J gene lost 8 bases, with 10 bases spanning the gap. Here the CDR3 DNA reads TGTGCCAGCAGCTTTTACGGCGGGGAAAAACTGTTTTTT. It specifies CASSFYGGEKLFF. The whole variable domain, filled in from reference TRBV5-4 and TRBJ1-4, reads ETGVTQSPTHLIKTRGQQVTLRCSSQSGHNTVSWYQQALGQGPQFIFQYYREEENGRGNFPPRFSGLQFPNYSSELNVNALELDDSALYLCASSFYGGEKLFFGSGTQLSVL.

At least ten counts were recorded for this clonotype. The chain is built from TRBV16 and TRBJ2-1; D ambiguous. The CDR3 runs to 14 residues. V lost 2 bases, J lost 2 bases, and 7 bases lay in between. CDR1 and CDR2 from the germline V gene are KGHSY and FQNENV. CDR3 DNA sequence: TGTGCCAGCAGCCAAATTGACGCCTACAATGAGCAGTTCTTC. It yields the protein CASSQIDAYNEQFF.

The V gene is TRBV5-1, the J gene TRBJ2-7, with 7 bases identical to TRBD1. The V gene's germline CDR1 is SGHRS and CDR2 YFSETQ. CDR3 length equals 13 residues. Trimming at V came to 4 bases and at J to 3 bases, leaving 4 bases not matched to a gene. The CDR3 nucleotides are TGCGCCAGCAGCAGGGACAGTGACTACGAGCAGTACTTC. As protein: CASSRDSDYEQYF.

About this clonotype: It may be a read error: a sequence one base away is much more abundant. The genes are TRBV3-1 and TRBJ1-1; D not certain. The CDR3 runs to 13 residues. Germline V gives CDR1 LGHDT, CDR2 YNNKEL (reference sequence). The CDR3 here is CARSPYLNTEAFF. The DNA for the CDR3 is TGTGCCAGGAGCCCCTACTTGAACACTGAAGCTTTCTTT.

The chain recombines TRBV20-1 with TRBJ2-1; D may be TRBD2 (6 bases). This CDR3 contains 15 residues. CDR1 and CDR2 (germline): DFQATT, SNEGSKA (reference sequence). The V gene lost 7 bases and the J gene lost 6 bases, with 22 bases spanning the gap. The CDR3: CSVQAGREGFNEQFF. The CDR3 DNA reads TGCAGTGTTCAGGCCGGGAGAGAGGGGTTCAATGAGCAGTTCTTC.